Below, 19 T cell receptor beta chains from the same sample are listed, as sequenced in a study of beta chain features in type 1 diabetes. These receptors lack a known antigen. Study results and caveats: Moderate but significant shortening of TCRB CDR3s was recorded in all four CD4+ subsets from Type 1 diabetes patients.

The investigators reverse transcribed all of the isolated RNA, so they sequenced expressed TCRB transcripts. Libraries were prepared by immunoSEQ multiplex PCR; TCRdb keeps only in-frame clonotypes and omits some of them. The repertoire holds 150,000 to 180,000 clones, about a tenth seen once, with 0.45% to 0.5% in the top ten. Input material: central memory CD4+ T cells from blood. The receptors derive from a man aged 30 to 39 with type 1 diabetes.

The chain has TRBV10-3 and TRBJ1-5, with unresolved D. The CDR3 covers 14 residues. With 5 bases removed from V and 3 bases from J, the gap between germline ends came to 11 bases. Germline CDR1 and CDR2: ENHRY and SYGVKD. CDR3 sequence: CAISPTEFNQPQHF. Written as DNA, the CDR3 is TGTGCCATCAGTCCGACGGAGTTCAATCAGCCCCAGCATTTT.

This clone was recorded a few times. J is TRBJ1-5 and V is TRBV4-2; 7 nucleotides agree with TRBD1. The junction had 6 bases not matched to a gene; V was cut back by 1 base and J by 0 bases. This CDR3 comprises 17 residues. CDR1 is LGHNA and CDR2 is YNFKEQ in the germline V gene. The CDR3 spells CASSQGQGGTSNQPQHF. For the CDR3, the DNA is TGTGCCAGCAGCCAAGGACAGGGCGGTACTAGCAATCAGCCCCAGCATTTT.

V is TRBV2 and J is TRBJ1-2, with a possible D match to TRBD1 (6 bases). CDR3 length: 13 amino acids. Germline V lookup: CDR1 SNHLY, CDR2 FYNNEI. V was pared by 6 bases and J by 8 bases, with 16 bases between. CDR3 region: CASRAAPGTGYTF. CDR3 bases: TGTGCCAGCAGGGCTGCTCCCGGGACAGGCTACACCTTC.

V is TRBV7-2 and J is TRBJ2-1; 11 nucleotides line up with TRBD1. Germline CDR1 SGHTA, CDR2 FQGNSA. The CDR3 runs to 16 residues. After removal of 1 base from V and 4 bases from J, the junction contained 3 bases not matched to a gene. The DNA for the CDR3 is TGTGCCAGCAGCTTAGGCCGGGACAGGGGGTACAATGAGCAGTTCTTC. Amino acid sequence: CASSLGRDRGYNEQFF.

This clone was observed a few times. J is TRBJ2-7 and V is TRBV15; 7 nucleotides align to TRBD1. This CDR3 is built from 15 residues. Germline V gives CDR1 LNHNV, CDR2 YYDKDF (reference sequence). Losses at the gene ends were 1 base for V and 1 base for J; bases not matched to a gene: 4. The CDR3 DNA sequence: TGTGCCACCAGCAGAGGAATGGACAGGTCCTACGAGCAGTACTTC. The encoded protein is CATSRGMDRSYEQYF.

The chain has TRBV28 and TRBJ2-2; TRBD2 agrees at 14 bases. The CDR3 length is 14 residues. CDR1 MDHEN and CDR2 SYDVKM come from the germline V gene. J gave up 6 bases and V 8 bases, and 2 bases lay outside the gene matches. The CDR3 bases are TGTGCCAGCGGGACTAGCGGGAGTTCCGGGGAGCTGTTTTTT. Residues: CASGTSGSSGELFF.

The rearrangement links TRBV18 to TRBJ2-7; TRBD2 matches at 13 bases. CDR1 KGHSH and CDR2 LQKENI come from the germline V gene. The trim removed 3 bases at V and 7 bases at J, leaving 9 bases unmatched. CDR3 length: 16 residues. As DNA, the CDR3 is TGTGCCAGCTCACCTCTTGCTGGACTAGCGGGAGAAGAGCAGTACTTC. Translation gives CASSPLAGLAGEEQYF.

The chain is built from TRBV5-1 and TRBJ2-7; 7 bases match TRBD1. CDR1 and CDR2 from the germline V gene are SGHRS and YFSETQ. The CDR3 consists of 13 residues. Losses at the gene ends were 3 bases for V and 5 bases for J; bases not matched to a gene: 5. CDR3 region: CASSSGQFDEQYF. In nucleotides, the CDR3 is TGCGCCAGCAGCTCGGGACAGTTCGACGAGCAGTACTTC.

V gene TRBV30 combines with J gene TRBJ2-5, with D possibly being TRBD2 (6 bases). V lost 5 bases and J 4 bases, leaving 11 bases between the germline ends. The CDR3 spans 12 residues. Germline V gene data show CDR1 as GTSNPN and CDR2 as SVGIG (reference sequence). CDR3 in DNA: TGTGCCTGGGGGACTCGGGCAGAGACCCAGTACTTC. It encodes CAWGTRAETQYF.

The gene calls are TRBV6-5 and TRBJ2-1, with D perhaps TRBD2 (5 bases). Germline V CDR1 and CDR2: MNHEY, SVGAGI. Trimming removed 8 bases from V and 3 bases from J, with 14 bases in between. CDR3 size: 14 residues. For the CDR3, the DNA is TGTGCCAGCCAACCCCCGAGCGGCTACAATGAGCAGTTCTTC. Its translation is CASQPPSGYNEQFF.

The chain has TRBV5-1 and TRBJ2-7; D is undetermined. Trimming stripped 1 base from V and 1 base from J, with 3 bases between. Germline V CDR1 and CDR2: SGHRS, YFSETQ. The length of the CDR3 is 12 residues. CDR3 DNA: TGCGCCAGCAGCTTGCCATCCTACGAGCAGTACTTC. Protein sequence: CASSLPSYEQYF.

The V call is TRBV19, the J call TRBJ2-5, with D possibly being TRBD1 (5 bases). Germline loops: CDR1 LNHDA, CDR2 SQIVND (reference sequence). The CDR3 sequence is 14 residues long. V lost 3 bases and J lost 5, with 13 bases in between. CDR3 region: CASSMIGAEETQYF. The CDR3 nucleotides read TGTGCCAGTAGTATGATTGGGGCCGAGGAGACCCAGTACTTC.

The V and J genes are TRBV7-3 and TRBJ1-2; D possibly corresponds to TRBD1 (6 bases). Germline V gene sequence: CDR1 SGHTA, CDR2 FQGTGA. The CDR3 runs 14 residues. The germline V and J ends were trimmed by 5 bases and 10 bases, with 20 bases remaining between them. As DNA, the CDR3 is TGTGCCAGCAGCCACGGGACAATAACTATGGCCTACACCTTC. This gives the protein CASSHGTITMAYTF.

The rearrangement uses TRBV5-6 and TRBJ2-7, with D possibly being TRBD1 (6 bases). This CDR3 has 17 residues. V lost 0 bases and J 4 bases, leaving 20 bases between the germline ends. Germline lookup yields CDR1 SGHDT and CDR2 YYEEEE. CDR3 bases: TGTGCCAGCAGCTTGGGTTACTCTTCAGGGGTGTCATACGAGCAGTACTTC. The encoded protein is CASSLGYSSGVSYEQYF.

In this sample, this clone turned up a few times. The rearrangement uses TRBV7-3 and TRBJ2-2; 9 bases match TRBD1. Germline V CDR1 and CDR2: SGHTA, FQGTGA. Trimming took 5 bases from V and 4 from J; bases not matched to a gene: 8. CDR3 length: 16 residues. This CDR3 is CASSLTGGYGTGELFF. In DNA, the CDR3 is TGTGCCAGCAGCCTTACAGGGGGCTACGGCACCGGGGAGCTGTTTTTT.

This clone has at least ten counts. The J gene is TRBJ1-1, the V gene TRBV29-1, with D maybe TRBD1 (5 bases). The length of the CDR3 is 15 residues. Trimming took 4 bases from V and 4 from J, leaving 19 bases between them. Germline loops: CDR1 SQVTM, CDR2 ANQGSEA. In nucleotides, the CDR3 is TGCAGCGTTGGGCCCGAGGCAGGGAGGAGCACTGAAGCTTTCTTT. Protein sequence: CSVGPEAGRSTEAFF. Based on the CDR3 plus reference TRBV29-1 and TRBJ1-1, the full variable domain is SAVISQKPSRDICQRGTSLTIQCQVDSQVTMMFWYRQQPGQSLTLIATANQGSEATYESGFVIDKFPISRPNLTFSTLTVSNMSPEDSSIYLCSVGPEAGRSTEAFFGQGTRLTVV.

In this sample, this clone turned up a few times. This sequence joins TRBV28 and TRBJ2-3; TRBD2 agrees at 9 bases. Looked up from germline, CDR1 is MDHEN and CDR2 is SYDVKM. The CDR3 totals 18 residues. V was clipped by 8 bases and J by 0 bases; unmatched bases: 15. The CDR3 region is CASRRTSADLLSTDTQYF. CDR3 DNA sequence: TGTGCCAGCCGCAGGACTAGCGCCGACCTTCTGAGCACAGATACGCAGTATTTT.

The chain has TRBV5-1 and TRBJ2-7, with 8 bases lining up with TRBD1. The germline CDR1 and CDR2 sequences are SGHRS and YFSETQ. V lost 3 bases, J lost 1 base, and 9 bases stayed unmatched. The CDR3 totals 16 residues. CDR3 region: CASSSQGDRGSYEQYF. CDR3 nucleotide sequence: TGCGCCAGCAGCTCCCAAGGAGACAGGGGATCCTACGAGCAGTACTTC.

The chain employs TRBV28 and TRBJ2-7, with 10 bases identical to TRBD2. CDR1 and CDR2 from the germline V gene are MDHEN and SYDVKM. The CDR3 spans 14 residues. Trimming removed 2 bases from V and 3 bases from J; junction bases left unmatched: 1. CDR3 protein: CASSLVAGGYEQYF. Written as DNA, the CDR3 is TGTGCCAGCAGTTTAGTAGCGGGAGGCTACGAGCAGTACTTC.